This T cell receptor (beta chain) was recorded in a study of post-analysis software for immune sequencing data. Turning to the study itself: Courses of disease covered relapsing-remitting, secondary progressive and progressive-relapsing multiple sclerosis. Study-level points and caveats: Same-batch samples co-clustered strongly by F measure. Among multiple sclerosis patients, normalized Chao1 diversity was significantly below that of controls. Included in a set of about five TRBV segments more frequent in patients than controls were TRBV5-6, TRBV5-1 and TRBV20-1.

This CDR3 has 12 amino acids. The germline V and J ends were trimmed by 8 bases and 4 bases, with 11 bases remaining between them. Unique molecular identifiers were carried by the TCR beta cDNA libraries. T cells numbering about 0.85 to 11 million yielded cDNA molecules that totaled some 500,000. TCRdb redid the calling of the PCR reads with MiXCR, one entry per CDR3 protein. The table lists about 540,000 distinct CDR3 sequences, under 40% of them singletons. A remark on this clonotype: The antigen is not known.

The gene calls are TRBV12-3 or TRBV12-4 and TRBJ1-1; D remains unclear. The receptor was derived from a girl aged 2-17 years with multiple sclerosis. Source material: blood. CDR3 DNA: TGTGCCAGCCGGAGGGAGTCCACTGAAGCTTTCTTT. Translating it yields CASRRESTEAFF.